The 28 T cell receptor beta chains reported below all come from one sample, sequenced in a study of blood T cells in healthy people across ages. A sample-barcoded 5' primer and a J-beta primer mix were used in a second PCR of roughly 7 to 11 cycles. TCRdb used MiXCR to reprocess the 5' RACE reads, holding one entry per CDR3 protein. The table shows some 900,000 distinct CDR3 sequences, with around 46% occurring only once. Sequenced sample: blood. The receptors derive from a man aged 30-40 years in good health.

The chain joins TRBV30 to TRBJ1-2; D uncertain. This CDR3 has 13 residues. V lost 1 base, J lost 2 bases, and 8 bases lay in between. Germline values: CDR1 GTSNPN, CDR2 SVGIG (reference sequence). The CDR3 nucleotides read TGTGCCTGGAGTGGAGACGAAAACTATGGCTACACCTTC. It yields the protein CAWSGDENYGYTF.

This clonotype has only a few counts. The chain links TRBV9 to TRBJ1-1, with D uncertain. V was shortened by 6 bases and J by 0 bases, with 15 bases between the two germline ends. The CDR3 length is 15 residues. The germline V gene encodes CDR1 SGDLS and CDR2 YYNGEE. This CDR3 reads CASNYGPAMNTEAFF. The CDR3 DNA sequence: TGTGCCAGCAACTATGGACCGGCGATGAACACTGAAGCTTTCTTT.

The chain links TRBV5-1 to TRBJ2-4; 8 nucleotides match TRBD1. The ends lost 2 bases at V and 6 bases at J; junction bases unmatched: 1. CDR3 length: 13 residues. Germline loops: CDR1 SGHRS, CDR2 YFSETQ. The DNA for the CDR3 is TGCGCCAGCAGCTTACAGGGGGGAAACATTCAGTACTTC. Translated, it gives CASSLQGGNIQYF. The whole variable domain, filled in from reference TRBV5-1 and TRBJ2-4, reads KAGVTQTPRYLIKTRGQQVTLSCSPISGHRSVSWYQQTPGQGLQFLFEYFSETQRNKGNFPGRFSGRQFSNSRSEMNVSTLELGDSALYLCASSLQGGNIQYFGAGTRLSVL.

This clonotype was detected only a few times. V gene TRBV24-1 combines with J gene TRBJ2-7, with TRBD2 identical over 11 bases. CDR3 length equals 16 residues. The junction had 3 bases not matched to a gene; V was cut back by 2 bases and J by 1 base. From germline, CDR1 is KGHDR and CDR2 SFDVKD. The CDR3 DNA reads as TGTGCCACCAGTGATTCAACTAGCGGGGGATCCTACGAGCAGTACTTC. This codes for CATSDSTSGGSYEQYF.

This clonotype was detected many times. The gene calls are TRBV7-9 and TRBJ1-2; D is unresolved. V was shortened by 1 base and J by 13 bases, with 13 bases between the two germline ends. The CDR3 sequence is 12 residues long. Germline V lookup: CDR1 SEHNR, CDR2 FQNEAQ (reference sequence). CDR3 nucleotide sequence: TGTGCCAGCAGCTTAGACGACAATCTCGTCACCTTC. Protein sequence: CASSLDDNLVTF.

Worth noting for this clonotype: At one boundary the junction diverges from the germline segment, which might be a read error. The chain has TRBV6-5 and TRBJ2-1; D may correspond to TRBD1 or TRBD2 (5 bases each). The CDR3 is 15 residues long. Germline lookup yields CDR1 MNHEY and CDR2 SVGAGI. CDR3 nucleotide sequence: TGTGCCAGTTACTGGACACACGCGAACACCGGGGAGCTGTTCTTC. It encodes CASYWTHANTGELFF.

This chain uses TRBV20-1 with TRBJ2-3, with 15 bases lining up with TRBD2. The germline CDR1 and CDR2 sequences are DFQATT and SNEGSKA (reference sequence). V was pared by 6 bases and J by 2 bases, with 3 bases of the junction left unmatched. The CDR3 loop spans 15 amino acids. CDR3 sequence (DNA): TGCAGTGCCGGACTAGCGGGGGGGAACACAGATACGCAGTATTTT. Translated, it gives CSAGLAGGNTDTQYF.

The rearrangement links TRBV11-1 to TRBJ2-1; the D call may be TRBD1 or TRBD2 (6 bases each). CDR1 and CDR2 (germline): SGHAT, FQDESV (reference sequence). This CDR3 contains 17 residues. Trimming removed 1 base from V and 2 bases from J, with 15 bases in between. This chain's CDR3 is CASSLGGAGAPYNEQFF. The CDR3 bases are TGTGCCAGCAGCTTAGGGGGGGCAGGGGCGCCCTACAATGAGCAGTTCTTC.

The chain employs TRBV2 and TRBJ2-3; tentatively, D is TRBD1 or TRBD2 (5 bases each). CDR3 length: 13 amino acids. Germline loops: CDR1 SNHLY, CDR2 FYNNEI. Deletions cut 4 bases from V and 5 bases from J, with 10 bases between. The CDR3 coding sequence is TGTGCCAGCAGTGCGGGGCCGGGAGATACGCAGTATTTT. Its protein is CASSAGPGDTQYF.

This rearrangement joins TRBV12-3 or TRBV12-4 to TRBJ1-2; D not certain. The CDR3 loop spans 12 amino acids. Trimming removed 2 bases from V and 8 bases from J, with 9 bases in between. The CDR3 sequence is CASSLKGTGYTF. For the CDR3, the DNA is TGTGCCAGCAGTTTAAAGGGTACGGGCTACACCTTC.

The V and J genes are TRBV20-1 and TRBJ2-3; 11 bases match TRBD2. J lost 1 base, V lost 6 bases, and 12 bases had no gene match. CDR1 DFQATT and CDR2 SNEGSKA come from the germline V gene (reference sequence). This CDR3 is built from 17 residues. CDR3 sequence reads: CSALLNSGGAGTDTQYF. CDR3 coding DNA: TGCAGTGCCCTCCTGAATAGCGGGGGGGCCGGCACAGATACGCAGTATTTT.

This clonotype was detected a few times. This rearrangement joins TRBV4-1 to TRBJ2-7; no clear D gene. The CDR3 extends over 14 amino acids. Germline CDR1 and CDR2: MGHRA and YSYEKL. V was cut by 0 bases and J by 2 bases, with 8 bases left in between. The CDR3 loop is CASSQEGITYEQYF. The CDR3 nucleotides are TGCGCCAGCAGCCAAGAGGGGATTACCTACGAGCAGTACTTC.

This clonotype was detected a few times. J is TRBJ2-1 and V is TRBV5-1; D possibly corresponds to TRBD2 (5 bases). The CDR3 totals 14 residues. V lost 1 base and J lost 4, with 9 bases in between. The germline gives CDR1 SGHRS, CDR2 YFSETQ. As DNA, the CDR3 is TGCGCCAGCAGCTTGTTCGAGGGATACAATGAGCAGTTCTTC. Translation gives CASSLFEGYNEQFF.

The chain uses TRBV11-3 and TRBJ1-4; D is unclear. Looked up from germline, CDR1 is SGHNT and CDR2 is YENEEA. The CDR3 spans 14 residues. The V end lost 5 bases, the J end lost 3 bases, and 10 bases lay between the germline ends. This CDR3 is CASSQRAANEKLFF. The CDR3 DNA sequence: TGTGCCAGCAGCCAGAGAGCAGCTAATGAAAAACTGTTTTTT.

The chain joins TRBV3-1 to TRBJ2-7, with 9 bases identical to TRBD2. The J call may not be correct, given that the DNA end is closer to TRBJ2-5. CDR1 LGHDT and CDR2 YNNKEL come from the germline V gene (reference sequence). The CDR3 loop spans 14 amino acids. This chain's CDR3 is CASSQRAGGETQYF. The CDR3 coding sequence is TGTGCCAGCAGCCAAAGAGCGGGGGGAGAGACCCAGTACTTC.

The gene calls are TRBV11-2 and TRBJ2-3, with D possibly TRBD2 on 5 matching bases. The CDR3 is made up of 15 amino acids. Germline V CDR1 and CDR2: SGHAT, FQNNGV. The V gene lost 3 bases and the J gene lost 1 base, with 11 bases spanning the gap. CDR3 region: CASSFEGSGTDTQYF. CDR3 in DNA: TGTGCCAGCAGCTTCGAGGGTAGTGGCACAGATACGCAGTATTTT.

The V gene is TRBV14, the J gene TRBJ2-5; unclear D gene. Deletions cut 6 bases from V and 1 base from J, with 9 bases between. The length of the CDR3 is 13 residues. Germline V lookup: CDR1 SGHDN, CDR2 FVKESK. CDR3 coding DNA: TGTGCCAGCAGTTACGGCCCCCAAGAGACCCAGTACTTC. Protein sequence: CASSYGPQETQYF.

This clonotype was seen repeatedly, ten times or more. CDR3 amino acids: CAWSVGQYHEQYF. In DNA form, the CDR3 reads TGTGCCTGGAGTGTAGGACAGTACCACGAGCAGTACTTC. The gene calls are TRBV30 and TRBJ2-7; D possibly corresponds to TRBD1 (6 bases). V lost 0 bases and J lost 5, with 11 bases in between. Germline V gene data show CDR1 as GTSNPN and CDR2 as SVGIG (reference sequence). There are 13 residues in the CDR3.

The chain combines TRBV7-2 with TRBJ2-1; possible D gene TRBD2, 6 bases. Trimming shortened V by 3 bases and J by 9 bases, and 15 bases separated the two germline ends. Germline lookup yields CDR1 SGHTA and CDR2 FQGNSA. The CDR3 has 14 amino acids. The CDR3 DNA is TGTGCCAGCAGCTTTGGAGGGCTGGCTATTGAGCAGTTCTTC. Translated, it gives CASSFGGLAIEQFF.

The chain joins TRBV20-1 to TRBJ2-1; 13 bases are a match to TRBD2. V was pared by 4 bases and J by 8 bases, with 5 bases of the junction left unmatched. Germline CDR1 is DFQATT and CDR2 is SNEGSKA (reference sequence). The CDR3 contains 14 residues. The CDR3 DNA sequence: TGCAGTGCTAAACTAGCGGGGGGGCGGGATGAGCAGTTCTTC. The encoded protein is CSAKLAGGRDEQFF.

This clonotype showed up just a few times. The chain recombines TRBV4-1 with TRBJ1-5; tentative D call: TRBD1 (6 bases). The CDR3 is made up of 18 amino acids. Trimming stripped 4 bases from V and 0 bases from J, with 19 bases between. Germline CDR1 reads MGHRA; CDR2 reads YSYEKL. The CDR3 protein is CASSLEVGDTYSNQPQHF. The DNA of the CDR3 is TGCGCCAGCAGCCTCGAGGTCGGGGACACGTATAGCAATCAGCCCCAGCATTTT.

This clonotype showed up just once. V gene TRBV6-2 or TRBV6-3 combines with J gene TRBJ2-5, with 11 nucleotides matching TRBD2. V was clipped by 4 bases and J by 4 bases; unmatched bases: 5. CDR3 length: 15 residues. Germline V CDR1 and CDR2: MNHEY, SVGEGT. The CDR3 nucleotides are TGTGCCAGCAGTTCTAGCGGGGGGACAACAGAGACCCAGTACTTC. Translation gives CASSSSGGTTETQYF.

J is TRBJ1-5 and V is TRBV7-9; 12 bases fit TRBD1. Trimming took 8 bases from V and 9 from J; bases not matched to a gene: 8. Germline lookup yields CDR1 SEHNR and CDR2 FQNEAQ (reference sequence). The CDR3 totals 14 residues. CDR3 coding DNA: TGTGCCAGCTCCGGGACAGGGGGCGACTTGCCCCAGCATTTT. It yields the protein CASSGTGGDLPQHF.

The V and J genes are TRBV29-1 and TRBJ2-7; a weak D match, TRBD2 (5 bases). The CDR3 is 12 residues long. V lost 5 bases to trimming and J lost 2 bases, with 10 bases between them. CDR1 and CDR2 from the germline V gene are SQVTM and ANQGSEA. CDR3 loop: CSVWSGAYEQYF. The CDR3 coding sequence is TGCAGCGTTTGGTCCGGGGCCTACGAGCAGTACTTC.

This clonotype was observed a few times. This chain uses TRBV12-3 or TRBV12-4 with TRBJ1-2; TRBD1 matches at 8 bases. CDR3 length: 13 amino acids. The J segment lost 6 bases and the V segment lost 6 bases, leaving 6 bases of the junction unmatched. The DNA for the CDR3 is TGTGCCAGCAGCGTGGACAGGGTTAATGGCTACACCTTC. Amino acid sequence: CASSVDRVNGYTF.

This chain's CDR3 is CASSFWGTKVERYF. The CDR3 bases are TGTGCCAGCAGTTTTTGGGGGACAAAGGTGGAAAGGTACTTC. This chain connects TRBV12-3 or TRBV12-4 to TRBJ2-5, with a weak D call TRBD1 (6 bases). CDR3 length equals 14 residues. Trimming removed 3 bases from V and 13 bases from J, with 21 bases in between.

This clonotype was found a few times. The chain employs TRBV28 and TRBJ1-2, with a tentative D call TRBD1 (5 bases). Per germline, CDR1 MDHEN and CDR2 SYDVKM. The CDR3 is made up of 14 amino acids. With 4 bases removed from V and 0 bases from J, the gap between germline ends came to 9 bases. The CDR3 spells CASSSQTANYGYTF. Written as DNA, the CDR3 is TGTGCCAGCAGTTCTCAGACAGCTAACTATGGCTACACCTTC.

This clonotype has just a few counts. This chain uses TRBV6-6 with TRBJ2-7, with TRBD2 identical over 9 bases. In germline, CDR1 is MNHNY, CDR2 SVGAGI (reference sequence). CDR3 length: 15 amino acids. Trimming took 5 bases from V and 4 from J; bases not matched to a gene: 9. The CDR3 DNA is TGTGCCAGCAGTACCACCGGGACTAGCTGTTACGAGCAGTACTTC. Its translation: CASSTTGTSCYEQYF.